This TCR beta chain was documented in a study of sequential checkpoint blockade in melanoma. At the level of the study: Each arm's sequence ended with maintenance nivolumab.

Trimming cost V 5 bases and J 7 bases; bases outside gene matches: 17. Germline CDR1 is MNHEY and CDR2 is SMNVEV (reference sequence). The CDR3 covers 17 residues. Treatment defined: randomized to nivolumab then ipilimumab (arm A) or the reverse (arm B). Sequenced by immunoSEQ multiplex PCR; TCRdb stores in-frame clones only, minus some. The sample shows 20,000 to 25,000 clones, roughly 86% of them seen only once. The receptor was derived from a human donor with melanoma. Sequences were derived from CD8+ T cells sorted from blood (inferred from file names), sampled from a patient given nivolumab and ipilimumab in sequence. The chain uses TRBV27 and TRBJ2-7; 10 nucleotides match TRBD1. The DNA for the CDR3 is TGTGCCAGCAGTGGGGGGGGACAGGGGACTAGACCAAGGGAGCAGTACTTC. This gives the protein CASSGGGQGTRPREQYF.